Given below is one TCR beta chain in context. No antigen is known for it. The sample belongs to a study of brain T cells in children with intractable seizures. The CDR3 runs to 15 residues. CDR1 MNHNY and CDR2 SVGAGI come from the germline V gene (reference sequence). V was shortened by 0 bases and J by 8 bases, with 14 bases between the two germline ends. Study observations and caveats: Pre- and post-surgery blood differed in depth, so pre-surgery absences may be undersampling. HCMV serostatus was not known, and viral specificity came from CDR3 similarity only.

TCRdb's copy holds only in-frame clones and misses some; the assay was immunoSEQ multiplex PCR. Of about 76,000 clones in the sample, around 93% were seen once. Sequencing was limited to surgery cases with top T cell transcript signatures in brain tissue. Pre-surgery treatment included at least one anti-epileptic drug. This chain connects TRBV6-6 to TRBJ1-5; D call uncertain. The clonotype was recovered from a boy under three years old with tuberous sclerosis and intractable seizures. Sequenced here: peripheral blood, sampled at surgery. The CDR3 nucleotides read TGTGCCAGCAGTTACTCGCCCACGGTCCGTGAGCCCCAGCATTTT. Amino acids: CASSYSPTVREPQHF.